Sequencing of this T cell receptor (beta chain) was carried out in a study of blood T cell repertoires in COVID-19. Study as a whole: PBMCs, B-cell-depleted T cells, or T cells provided the cDNA or gDNA that made up the material.

Source study methods: Counts of nucleated cells, estimated from reference gene primer amplification, were obtained. Libraries were prepared by immunoSEQ multiplex PCR; TCRdb keeps only in-frame clonotypes and omits some of them. V, J and clone size are those of that table, while D and trimming were read from the DNA. The sample consists of a few hundred thousand clones, less than 90% of them appearing once. This CDR3 is built from 17 residues. V trimming: 5 bases; J trimming: 1 base; junction bases outside the gene matches: 12. The V gene's germline CDR1 is SGHKS and CDR2 YYEKEE (reference sequence). In assigning cohorts, the study relied on participant-reported clinical history.

The sequence derives from a woman aged 25 to 39 who had recovered from COVID-19. Sequencing input: PBMCs or T cells enriched from blood (not recorded which). The chain links TRBV5-5 to TRBJ2-7; TRBD1 agrees at 10 bases. The CDR3 coding sequence is TGTGCCAGCAGTTCACGGCCGGGACAGGGGTCATCCTACGAGCAGTACTTC. It translates to CASSSRPGQGSSYEQYF.